This entry features one TCR beta chain sequence. Its target is unknown. These data originate in a study of vaccination and CD4 T cells after COVID-19. Study in general: Spike peptides, overlapping and drawn from SARS-CoV-2, HCoV-NL63, HCoV-OC43 and HCoV-229E, were used to stimulate cells.

Study-level findings and limits: Analysis of convalescent patients found that 304 of 307 vaccine-specific clones were spike mono-reactive.

Germline-derived CDR1 and CDR2 are KGHSH and LQKENI. This CDR3 has 16 amino acids. Germline trimming cut 6 bases from V and 0 bases from J; bases unmatched to any gene: 9. As for treatment: roughly 11-day PBMC culture with coronavirus spike peptide pools or control peptides (ViraFEST assay). ViraFEST relied on peptide pools to expand antigen-specific T cells; the TCRs were sequenced afterward. From the roughly ten-day cultures, CD4+ T cells were isolated by negative selection. The Oncomine TCR Beta short-read assay was applied to DNA of cultured CD4+ T cells. TCRdb independently ran MiXCR on the PCR reads; one entry per CDR3 protein. This sample has about 5,000 distinct CDR3 sequences, with around 47% found just once.

The sequence derives from a human donor who had recovered from COVID-19. The sample was CD4+ T cells from blood, cultured in vitro, taken after SARS-CoV-2 vaccination. The V gene is TRBV18, the J gene TRBJ2-7, with 9 bases fitting TRBD2. DNA for the CDR3: TGTGCCAGCTCCCGTTTAGCGGGGGAAGCCTCCTACGAGCAGTACTTC. Encoded protein: CASSRLAGEASYEQYF.